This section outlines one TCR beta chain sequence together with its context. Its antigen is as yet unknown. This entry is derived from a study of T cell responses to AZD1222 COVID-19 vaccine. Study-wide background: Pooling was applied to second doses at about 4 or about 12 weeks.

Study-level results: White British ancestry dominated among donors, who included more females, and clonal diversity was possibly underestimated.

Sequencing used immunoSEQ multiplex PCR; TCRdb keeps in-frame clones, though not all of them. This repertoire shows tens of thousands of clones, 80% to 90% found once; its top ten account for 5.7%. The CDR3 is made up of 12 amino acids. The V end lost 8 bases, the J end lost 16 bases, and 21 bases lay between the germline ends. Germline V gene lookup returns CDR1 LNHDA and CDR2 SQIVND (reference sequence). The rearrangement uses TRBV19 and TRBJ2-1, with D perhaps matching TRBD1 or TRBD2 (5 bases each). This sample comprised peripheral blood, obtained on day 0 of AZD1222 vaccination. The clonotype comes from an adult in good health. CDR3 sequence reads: CASFRGEGRLFF. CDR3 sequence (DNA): TGTGCCAGTTTTCGGGGCGAAGGTCGATTATTCTTC.